These 18 T cell receptor beta chains were all obtained from the same sample, sequenced in a study of blood T cell repertoires in COVID-19. Profiling relied on immunoSEQ multiplex PCR, and the TCRdb table lists in-frame clones only, not all of them. This table has 200,000 or so clones, 88% appearing once. The specimen sequenced was PBMCs or T cells enriched from blood (not recorded which). These receptors all stem from a woman aged 40 to 50 with acute COVID-19.

The V and J genes are TRBV9 and TRBJ2-1; 8 bases are shared with TRBD1. This CDR3 is built from 15 residues. The junction had 2 bases not matched to a gene; V was cut back by 0 bases and J by 3 bases. Germline V CDR1 and CDR2: SGDLS, YYNGEE. CDR3 loop: CASSVGGQVYNEQFF. The CDR3 DNA reads TGTGCCAGCAGCGTAGGGGGACAGGTCTACAATGAGCAGTTCTTC.

The chain links TRBV7-9 to TRBJ1-1, with D uncertain. V dropped 5 bases and J dropped 3 bases, with 10 bases sitting between them. Per germline, CDR1 SEHNR and CDR2 FQNEAQ (reference sequence). The CDR3 has 13 residues. The CDR3 is CASSAYGDTEAFF. The CDR3 DNA reads as TGTGCCAGCAGCGCTTACGGTGACACTGAAGCTTTCTTT.

The J gene is TRBJ1-5, the V gene TRBV7-2; a weak D match, TRBD1 (5 bases). Germline V gene sequence: CDR1 SGHTA, CDR2 FQGNSA. Trimming shortened V by 1 base and J by 7 bases, and 14 bases separated the two germline ends. CDR3 length: 15 residues. CDR3 sequence: CASSLVAGWGQPQHF. Written as DNA, the CDR3 is TGTGCCAGCAGCTTAGTGGCAGGGTGGGGACAGCCCCAGCATTTT.

This clone was counted once. V is TRBV6-2 or TRBV6-3 and J is TRBJ2-1; 9 bases agree with TRBD2. The length of the CDR3 is 18 residues. V shed 2 bases and J 7 bases; nucleotides not matched to a gene: 15. Germline V gene sequence: CDR1 MNHEY, CDR2 SVGEGT. The CDR3, as DNA: TGTGCCAGCAGTTACGGGGTATGGGTAGCGGGAGCTAGGAATGAGCAGTTCTTC. Its translation is CASSYGVWVAGARNEQFF.

V is TRBV29-1 and J is TRBJ1-2; no definite D call. V was trimmed by 6 bases and J by 9 bases, leaving 11 bases between them. Germline V CDR1 and CDR2: SQVTM, ANQGSEA. The CDR3 covers 10 residues. The CDR3 nucleotides are TGCAGCGTGAGGGAATTGAGCTACACCTTC. Translating gives CSVRELSYTF.

This clone appeared once. The rearrangement links TRBV10-3 to TRBJ2-7, with 11 bases lining up with TRBD2. Germline trimming cut 6 bases from V and 4 bases from J; bases unmatched to any gene: 8. CDR3 length: 15 residues. Germline CDR1 ENHRY, CDR2 SYGVKD. The chain's CDR3 is CAIRSGTSGHYEQYV. The CDR3 region has the DNA TGTGCCATCAGGAGCGGGACTAGCGGACATTACGAGCAGTACGTC.

The chain uses TRBV3-1 (or the pseudogene TRBV3-2) and TRBJ1-1, with TRBD1 matching over 7 bases. With 6 bases clipped from V and 1 base from J, the junction kept 11 bases outside the gene matches. The CDR3 has 16 amino acids. Germline CDR1 is LGHDT and CDR2 is YNNKEL (reference sequence). CDR3 loop: CASRTGRQGRNTEAFF. The CDR3, as DNA: TGTGCCAGCAGAACGGGCCGACAGGGAAGGAACACTGAAGCTTTCTTT.

This chain uses TRBV6-1 with TRBJ2-5; TRBD2 is a possible D gene (6 bases). Trimming left V 1 base short and J 13 bases short, with 19 bases between. Germline V lookup: CDR1 MNHNS, CDR2 SASEGT. The CDR3 has 14 residues. CDR3 protein: CASSEGSGSFPPYF. The CDR3 bases are TGTGCCAGCAGTGAAGGCAGCGGGTCCTTCCCCCCGTACTTC.

This clone occurred once. This chain uses TRBV29-1 with TRBJ2-5, with TRBD1 matching 10 bases. The CDR3 is 14 residues long. The germline CDR1 and CDR2 sequences are SQVTM and ANQGSEA. V shed 5 bases and J 5 bases; nucleotides not matched to a gene: 8. The DNA of the CDR3 is TGCAGCGTTCCGGGACAGGGGTCTTCGGAGACCCAGTACTTC. Its translation is CSVPGQGSSETQYF.

The CDR3 nucleotides are TGTGCCAGCAGCTTAAAGGGCGGGACAGGGGGAAGGGGCTACACCTTC. The encoded protein is CASSLKGGTGGRGYTF. The chain combines TRBV7-2 with TRBJ1-2; 11 bases line up with TRBD1. The CDR3 consists of 16 residues. V lost 2 bases, J lost 8 bases, and 10 bases stayed unmatched. Per the germline V gene, CDR1 is SGHTA and CDR2 is FQGNSA.

The chain combines TRBV29-1 with TRBJ1-2; D is unclear. Trimming cost V 4 bases and J 0 bases, with 9 bases left between them. This CDR3 comprises 13 residues. In germline, CDR1 is SQVTM, CDR2 ANQGSEA. The chain's CDR3 is CSVVVAANYGYTF. The CDR3 DNA follows: TGCAGCGTTGTTGTGGCAGCTAACTATGGCTACACCTTC.

J is TRBJ2-1 and V is TRBV6-5, with D possibly TRBD1 on 6 matching bases. CDR3 length equals 13 residues. Germline-derived CDR1 and CDR2 are MNHEY and SVGAGI. V was clipped by 4 bases and J by 7 bases, with 11 bases between them. In nucleotides, the CDR3 is TGTGCCAGCAGTTTAAACACAGGGAATGAGCAGTTCTTC. This codes for CASSLNTGNEQFF.

This chain uses TRBV5-1 with TRBJ2-5, with 8 bases identical to TRBD2. The ends lost 1 base at V and 3 bases at J; junction bases unmatched: 5. CDR3 length: 15 amino acids. The V gene's germline CDR1 is SGHRS and CDR2 YFSETQ. CDR3 amino acids: CASSLTGGREETQYF. The CDR3 DNA follows: TGCGCCAGCAGCTTGACGGGGGGGCGAGAAGAGACCCAGTACTTC. Using reference TRBV5-1 and TRBJ2-5 for the parts outside the CDR3, the full variable domain is KAGVTQTPRYLIKTRGQQVTLSCSPISGHRSVSWYQQTPGQGLQFLFEYFSETQRNKGNFPGRFSGRQFSNSRSEMNVSTLELGDSALYLCASSLTGGREETQYFGPGTRLLVL.

This sequence joins TRBV7-2 and TRBJ2-5; TRBD1 matches at 7 bases. Germline assignment: CDR1 SGHTA and CDR2 FQGNSA. This CDR3 has 14 amino acids. V trimming: 3 bases; J trimming: 5 bases; junction bases outside the gene matches: 6. CDR3 in amino acids: CASSLVGGGETQYF. Written as DNA, the CDR3 is TGTGCCAGCAGCTTGGTAGGGGGCGGGGAGACCCAGTACTTC.

The chain has TRBV7-2 and TRBJ1-5; D is unresolved. V was clipped by 3 bases and J by 11 bases, with 11 bases between them. This CDR3 spans 12 amino acids. The V gene's germline CDR1 is SGHTA and CDR2 FQGNSA. The CDR3 sequence: CASSLDLGSQHF. DNA of the CDR3: TGTGCCAGCAGCTTGGATCTCGGGTCCCAGCATTTT.

In its sample, this clone was seen a few times. V usage is TRBV2 and J usage is TRBJ2-1; D unclear. Germline loops: CDR1 SNHLY, CDR2 FYNNEI. There are 14 residues in the CDR3. Between the trimmed V and J ends, which lost 1 base and 9 bases, there was a span of 13 bases. The CDR3 here is CASSEVVTMGEQFF. The DNA of the CDR3 is TGTGCCAGCAGTGAAGTCGTGACAATGGGTGAGCAGTTCTTC. Looking up the rest from reference TRBV2 and TRBJ2-1 gives the full variable domain: EPEVTQTPSHQVTQMGQEVILRCVPISNHLYFYWYRQILGQKVEFLVSFYNNEISEKSEIFDDQFSVERPDGSNFTLKIRSTKLEDSAMYFCASSEVVTMGEQFFGPGTRLTVL.

The V gene is TRBV29-1, the J gene TRBJ2-1, with 8 nucleotides matching TRBD1. This CDR3 spans 12 amino acids. Germline CDR1 is SQVTM and CDR2 is ANQGSEA. Losses at the gene ends were 6 bases for V and 9 bases for J; bases not matched to a gene: 7. Here the CDR3 DNA reads TGCAGCGTCGGACAGGGTCCGGGTGAGCAGTTCTTC. This gives the protein CSVGQGPGEQFF.

The rearrangement uses TRBV18 and TRBJ2-5; D not certain. This CDR3 spans 12 amino acids. Trimming took 3 bases from V and 5 from J, leaving 7 bases between them. The germline V gene encodes CDR1 KGHSH and CDR2 LQKENI. CDR3 loop: CASSPMEETQYF. The CDR3 region has the DNA TGTGCCAGCTCACCGATGGAGGAGACCCAGTACTTC.